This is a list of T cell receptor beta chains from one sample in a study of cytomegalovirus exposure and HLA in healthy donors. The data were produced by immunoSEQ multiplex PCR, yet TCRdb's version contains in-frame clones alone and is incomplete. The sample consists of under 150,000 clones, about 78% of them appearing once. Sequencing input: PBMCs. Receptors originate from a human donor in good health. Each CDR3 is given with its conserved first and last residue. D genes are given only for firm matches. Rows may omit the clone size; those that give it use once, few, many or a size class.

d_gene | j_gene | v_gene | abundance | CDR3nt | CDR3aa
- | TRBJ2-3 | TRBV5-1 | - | TGCGCCAGCAGCTTGGACGGCAGGGTTTCCACAGATACGCAGTATTTT | CASSLDGRVSTDTQYF
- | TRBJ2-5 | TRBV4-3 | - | TGCGCCAGCAGCCATTTGCGGGCGCCGGAGACCCAGTACTTC | CASSHLRAPETQYF
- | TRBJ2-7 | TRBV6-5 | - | TGTGCCAGCAAAAAGGACAGAACCTACGAGCAGTACTTC | CASKKDRTYEQYF
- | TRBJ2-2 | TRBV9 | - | TGTGCCAGCAGCGTAGGGACAGACACCGGGGAGCTGTTTTTT | CASSVGTDTGELFF
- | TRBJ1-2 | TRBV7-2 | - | TGTGCCAGCAGCTCCGACTTCGCTAACTATGGCTACACCTTC | CASSSDFANYGYTF
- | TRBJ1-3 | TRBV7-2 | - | TGTGCCAGCAGCTTAGCCCCTGCACTTAACTCTGGAAACACCATATATTTT | CASSLAPALNSGNTIYF
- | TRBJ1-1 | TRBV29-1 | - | TGCAGCGTTGCCGTCCTCGGTCGTGGGGCTCTTGGGGGGGCTTTCTTT | CSVAVLGRGALGGAFF
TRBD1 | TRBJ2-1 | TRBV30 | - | TGTGCCTGGAGTGTACAGGGGAGCTCCTACAATGAGCAGTTCTTC | CAWSVQGSSYNEQFF
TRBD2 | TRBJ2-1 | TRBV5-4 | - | TGTGCCAGCAGCTTGGGTCTAGCGGGAGCATCCCATGAGCAGTTCTTC | CASSLGLAGASHEQFF
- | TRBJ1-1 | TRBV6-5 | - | TGTGCCAGCAGGTACCCAGGGCTGGGGGGAAGGACTGAAGCTTTCTTT | CASRYPGLGGRTEAFF
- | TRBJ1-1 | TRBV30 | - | TGTGCCTGGACCAAGACAGGATCGCCTGAAGCTTTCTTT | CAWTKTGSPEAFF
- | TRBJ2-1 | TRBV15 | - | TGTGCCACCAGCAGAGATTTGCTAGAGGCGAATGAGCAGTTCTTC | CATSRDLLEANEQFF
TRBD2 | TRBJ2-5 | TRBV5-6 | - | TGTGCCAGCAGCTTGGATCGGGGGGGTTGGCAAGAGACCCAGTACTTC | CASSLDRGGWQETQYF
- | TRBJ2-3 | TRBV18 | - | TGTGCCAGCTCATTCGCACAGCAAGCCACAGATACGCAGTATTTT | CASSFAQQATDTQYF
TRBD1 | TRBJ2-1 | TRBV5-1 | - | TGCGCCAGCAGCTTGGCCATGGGCCGGACAGGACACAATGAGCAGTTCTTC | CASSLAMGRTGHNEQFF
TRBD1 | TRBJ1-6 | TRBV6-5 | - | TGTGCCAGCAGTTACCCCCGGACAGGGATAGGACCCCTCCACTTT | CASSYPRTGIGPLHF
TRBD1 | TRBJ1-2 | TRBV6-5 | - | TGTGCCAGCAGACGGGGACAGGGAAACTATGGCTACACCTTC | CASRRGQGNYGYTF
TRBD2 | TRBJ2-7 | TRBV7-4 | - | TGTGCCAGCAGCTTAGGTCGGCGGGAGGGCGGCGAATTCTCCTACGAGCAGTACTTC | CASSLGRREGGEFSYEQYF
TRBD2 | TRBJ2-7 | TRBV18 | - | TGTGCCAGCTCACCCCCCGGGCTAGCGGTCACCTACGAGCAGTACTTC | CASSPPGLAVTYEQYF
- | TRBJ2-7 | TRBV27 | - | TGTGCCAGCAGTACGCGGGACGGTCCCTACGAGCAGTACTTC | CASSTRDGPYEQYF
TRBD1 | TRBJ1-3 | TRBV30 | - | TGTGCCTGGACGCCAGGGACAGGGGGCTCTGGAAACACCATATATTTT | CAWTPGTGGSGNTIYF
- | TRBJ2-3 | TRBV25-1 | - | TGTGCCGGCAGTGACAAAAGCACAGATACGCAGTATTTT | CAGSDKSTDTQYF
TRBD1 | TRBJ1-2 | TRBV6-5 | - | TGTGCCAGCAGTCAGACAGGGGGCGCGTACTATGGCTACACCTTC | CASSQTGGAYYGYTF
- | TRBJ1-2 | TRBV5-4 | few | TGTGCCAGCAGCCGGGGACAATCCGGGGGCTACACCTTC | CASSRGQSGGYTF
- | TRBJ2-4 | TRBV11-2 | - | TGTGCCAGCAGCCCACTCCCCGAAAACATTCAGTACTTC | CASSPLPENIQYF
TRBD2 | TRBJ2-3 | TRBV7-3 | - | TGTGCCAGCAGCCGCAAGGCGGGGGGACGCACAGATACGCAGTATTTT | CASSRKAGGRTDTQYF
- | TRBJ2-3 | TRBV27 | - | TGTGCCAGCAGTTCCAATTCCGGGAGTACGCAGTATTTT | CASSSNSGSTQYF
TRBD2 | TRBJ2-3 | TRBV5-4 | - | TGTGCCAGCAGCTTTTCGGGCGGGAGTTGGGCAGATACGCAGTATTTT | CASSFSGGSWADTQYF
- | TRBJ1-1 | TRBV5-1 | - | TGCGCCAGCAGCCCTGCTCGAGGCGGAGGAAGGAACACTGAAGCTTTCTTT | CASSPARGGGRNTEAFF
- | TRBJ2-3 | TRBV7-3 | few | TGTGCCAGCAGCTACGCTGGGGGAGGGGGGGATACGCAGTATTTT | CASSYAGGGGDTQYF
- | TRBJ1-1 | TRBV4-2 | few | TGTGCCAGCAGCCAAAAGGTTGGACAGCTTGAAGCTTTCTTT | CASSQKVGQLEAFF
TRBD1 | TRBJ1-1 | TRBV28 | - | TGTGCCAGCAGTTTAATCACAGGGGGGGAAGCTTTCTTT | CASSLITGGEAFF
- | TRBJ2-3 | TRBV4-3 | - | TGCGCCAGCAGCTCAAGTGGAGGGGGGGGCACAGATACGCAGTATTTT | CASSSSGGGGTDTQYF
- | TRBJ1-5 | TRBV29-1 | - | TGCAGCGCTTCCCTCGCAGGGGTCAATCAGCCCCAGCATTTT | CSASLAGVNQPQHF
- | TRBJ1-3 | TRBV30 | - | TGTGCCTGGACTCAGACAGTCTCTGGAAACACCATATATTTT | CAWTQTVSGNTIYF
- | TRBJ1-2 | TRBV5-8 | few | TGTGCCAGCAGCTTGGTTGACAGGAACTATGGCTACACCTTC | CASSLVDRNYGYTF
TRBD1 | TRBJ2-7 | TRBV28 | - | TGTGCCAGCGGGACAGGGGGTGTCGGCGAGCAGTACTTC | CASGTGGVGEQYF
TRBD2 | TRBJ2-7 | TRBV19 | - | TGTGCCAGTAGTAGGGCGGGAGGCATCCACGAGCAGTACTTC | CASSRAGGIHEQYF
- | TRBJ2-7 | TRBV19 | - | TGTGCCAGTAGTATAGTTGCCGGGACACTCTACGAGCAGTACTTC | CASSIVAGTLYEQYF
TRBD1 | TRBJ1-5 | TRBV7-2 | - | TGTGCCAGCAGCTTAAATCAGGGGGTTGGCAATCAGCCCCAGCATTTT | CASSLNQGVGNQPQHF
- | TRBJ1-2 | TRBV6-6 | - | TGTGCCAGCAGTTACACAGATAACTATGGCTACACCTTC | CASSYTDNYGYTF
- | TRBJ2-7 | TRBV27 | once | TGTGCCAGCAGTCATACACGACTAAGCCACGAGCAGTACTTC | CASSHTRLSHEQYF
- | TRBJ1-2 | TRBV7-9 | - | TGTGCCAGCAGCCGAGACAGTCATGATGGCTACACCTTC | CASSRDSHDGYTF
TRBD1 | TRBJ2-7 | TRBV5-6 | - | TGTGCCAGCAGCTTAGTACCTCGACAGGGCCCCGAGCAGTACTTC | CASSLVPRQGPEQYF
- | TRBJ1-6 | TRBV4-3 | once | TGCGCCAGCAGCCAAGAAACGGTTAATTCACCCCTCCACTTT | CASSQETVNSPLHF
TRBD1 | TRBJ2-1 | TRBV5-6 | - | TGTGCCAGCAGCTTGTGGGGCGACAGGGTAAGTGAACAGTTCTTC | CASSLWGDRVSEQFF
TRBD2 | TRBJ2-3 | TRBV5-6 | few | TGTGCCAGCAGCTCAACCGGGCGGGGGGAGGGAGATACGCAGTATTTT | CASSSTGRGEGDTQYF
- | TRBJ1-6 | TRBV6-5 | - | TGTGCCAGCATCCAGGGATATTCACCCCTCCACTTT | CASIQGYSPLHF
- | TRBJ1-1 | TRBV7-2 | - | TGTGCCAGCAGCTTAGGCTGGGGGGTGAACACTGAAGCTTTCTTT | CASSLGWGVNTEAFF
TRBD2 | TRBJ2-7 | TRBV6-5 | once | TGTGCCAGCAAACTAGCGGGAAATCCCTACGAGCAGTACTTC | CASKLAGNPYEQYF
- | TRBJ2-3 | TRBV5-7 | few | TGTGCCAGCAGCTTGGGCGGGGGCTCGGATACGCAGTATTTT | CASSLGGGSDTQYF
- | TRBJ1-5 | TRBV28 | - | TGTGCCAGCAGCTCGGTCACTTCTAATCAGCCCCAGCATTTT | CASSSVTSNQPQHF
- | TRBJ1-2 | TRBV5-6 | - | TGTGCCAGCAGCTTGTTAGGCCGCAGGGAGGAGTATGGCTACACCTTC | CASSLLGRREEYGYTF
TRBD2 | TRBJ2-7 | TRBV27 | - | TGTGCCAGCAGTTTAGTAGCTAGCGGGAGTGGCGACGAGCAGTACTTC | CASSLVASGSGDEQYF
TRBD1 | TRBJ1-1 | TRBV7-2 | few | TGTGCCAGCAGCCCCAGGACAGGCCTAGGGAGCACTGAAGCTTTCTTT | CASSPRTGLGSTEAFF
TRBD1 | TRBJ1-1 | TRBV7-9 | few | TGTGCCAGCAGCCAGGGACAGGGCACTGAAGCTTTCTTT | CASSQGQGTEAFF
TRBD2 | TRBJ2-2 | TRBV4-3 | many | TGCGCCAGCCCCGTAGCGGGGGTGATCACCGGGGAGCTGTTTTTT | CASPVAGVITGELFF